The 22 T cell receptor beta chains presented below share a single source sample, sequenced in a study of cytomegalovirus exposure and HLA in healthy donors. The PCR made use of 60 Vbeta and 13 Jbeta primers. Sequencing was performed with immunoSEQ multiplex PCR; in TCRdb, only in-frame clones are kept and a portion is missing. The profile shows about 130,000 clones, over 60% of them singletons. Specimen: PBMCs. These receptors all stem from a man aged 50 to 60 in good health and CMV-seronegative.

This clone was observed once. V usage is TRBV6-6 and J usage is TRBJ2-5; 10 bases align to TRBD2. V was clipped by 0 bases and J by 5 bases; unmatched bases: 6. The CDR3 is made up of 16 amino acids. Germline CDR1 and CDR2: MNHNY and SVGAGI (reference sequence). The CDR3: CASSYSGLAEGETQYF. CDR3 coding DNA: TGTGCCAGCAGTTACTCCGGACTAGCGGAGGGGGAGACCCAGTACTTC.

The V gene is TRBV28, the J gene TRBJ2-6; D may be TRBD2 (5 bases). This CDR3 region has 17 residues. Between the trimmed V and J ends, which lost 5 bases and 0 bases, there was a span of 14 bases. Germline CDR1 and CDR2: MDHEN and SYDVKM. The CDR3 DNA sequence: TGTGCCAGCAGTCTGTCCGGACTGGACTCTGGGGCCAACGTCCTGACTTTC. Translation gives CASSLSGLDSGANVLTF. Complete variable domain (other parts from reference TRBV28 and TRBJ2-6): DVKVTQSSRYLVKRTGEKVFLECVQDMDHENMFWYRQDPGLGLRLIYFSYDVKMKEKGDIPEGYSVSREKKERFSLILESASTNQTSMYLCASSLSGLDSGANVLTFGAGSRLTVL.

This clone has only a few counts. V is TRBV2 and J is TRBJ1-2; TRBD1 is a possible D gene (5 bases). V was clipped by 2 bases and J by 7 bases, with 14 bases between them. The length of the CDR3 is 14 residues. From germline, CDR1 is SNHLY and CDR2 FYNNEI. This CDR3 reads CASSELAGKVGYTF. CDR3 in DNA: TGTGCCAGCAGTGAATTGGCAGGGAAGGTTGGCTACACCTTC.

This sequence joins TRBV12-5 and TRBJ1-1, with D unresolved. CDR3 length equals 13 residues. V was cut by 6 bases and J by 2 bases, with 10 bases left in between. CDR1 is LGHNT, CDR2 FRNRAP, per germline. The CDR3 DNA is TGTGCTAGTGGCACAGATGCAAACACTGAAGCTTTCTTT. This gives the protein CASGTDANTEAFF. Based on the CDR3 plus reference TRBV12-5 and TRBJ1-1, the full variable domain is DARVTQTPRHKVTEMGQEVTMRCQPILGHNTVFWYRQTMMQGLELLAYFRNRAPLDDSGMPKDRFSAEMPDATLATLKIQPSEPRDSAVYFCASGTDANTEAFFGQGTRLTVV.

The chain joins TRBV6-5 to TRBJ1-1, with 9 positions matching TRBD1. This CDR3 region has 13 residues. The V gene end was trimmed by 9 bases and the J gene end by 4 bases; junction bases not matched to a gene: 6. Germline lookup yields CDR1 MNHEY and CDR2 SVGAGI. The CDR3 spells CASGTGLSTEAFF. CDR3 sequence (DNA): TGTGCCAGTGGGACAGGGCTTTCCACTGAAGCTTTCTTT.

V gene TRBV5-1 combines with J gene TRBJ2-1; 10 nucleotides match TRBD2. The CDR3 totals 15 residues. After removal of 7 bases from V and 7 bases from J, the junction contained 11 bases not matched to a gene. Per the germline V gene, CDR1 is SGHRS and CDR2 is YFSETQ. CDR3 residues: CASGVGSSGGNEQFF. CDR3 DNA: TGCGCCAGCGGAGTTGGTTCTAGCGGGGGTAATGAGCAGTTCTTC.

This rearrangement joins TRBV7-6 to TRBJ1-2; D is perhaps TRBD1 (6 bases). CDR1 is SGHVS, CDR2 FNYEAQ, per germline. The V and J ends lost 4 bases and 8 bases respectively, with 17 bases between them. The CDR3 has 14 residues. The CDR3 protein is CASSSTIGGEGYTF. DNA of the CDR3: TGTGCCAGCAGCTCCACAATAGGGGGAGAAGGCTACACCTTC.

The chain carries TRBV4-1 and TRBJ1-6, with 9 positions matching TRBD1. The length of the CDR3 is 15 residues. With 2 bases clipped from V and 7 bases from J, the junction kept 3 bases outside the gene matches. Germline-derived CDR1 and CDR2 are MGHRA and YSYEKL. The DNA for the CDR3 is TGCGCCAGCAGCCAAAGGGACAGGGAGAATTCACCCCTCCACTTT. Residues: CASSQRDRENSPLHF.

This clone was detected a few times. At one boundary the junction diverges from the germline segment, which might be a read error. The chain has TRBV6-1 and TRBJ1-2; D possibly corresponds to TRBD1 (5 bases). Germline V lookup: CDR1 MNHNS, CDR2 SASEGT. The CDR3 loop spans 13 amino acids. The CDR3 is CASSEAAEGREAF. The DNA of the CDR3 is TGTGCCAGCAGTGAAGCCGCCGAGGGCAGGGAGGCCTTC.

The V call is TRBV5-5, the J call TRBJ2-6, with 10 bases aligning to TRBD1. CDR1 and CDR2 (germline): SGHKS, YYEKEE (reference sequence). The CDR3 length is 17 residues. With V trimmed by 4 bases and J by 2 bases, 6 bases remained unmatched. In DNA form, the CDR3 reads TGTGCCAGCAGCCCACGGGACAGGGGACCTGGGGCCAACGTCCTGACTTTC. It yields the protein CASSPRDRGPGANVLTF.

Details on this clone: Sequence at one end of the junction differs from germline and may be a read error. The chain links TRBV7-9 to TRBJ1-4, with D maybe TRBD1 (6 bases). Looked up from germline, CDR1 is SEHNR and CDR2 is FQNEAQ (reference sequence). The CDR3 covers 14 residues. This chain's CDR3 is CSSSLGQIHEKLFF. Written as DNA, the CDR3 is TGTTCCAGCAGCCTCGGACAGATTCATGAAAAACTGTTTTTT.

A few counts support this clone. The chain joins TRBV20-1 to TRBJ1-1; 7 bases map to TRBD1. The CDR3 covers 11 residues. V dropped 5 bases and J dropped 4; count of bases not matched to a gene: 1. The germline V gene encodes CDR1 DFQATT and CDR2 SNEGSKA (reference sequence). The CDR3 bases are TGCAGTGCTGCAGGGGGCACTGAAGCTTTCTTT. The encoded protein is CSAAGGTEAFF.

This clone was observed a few times. The gene calls are TRBV7-9 and TRBJ1-1, with D unresolved. Per the germline V gene, CDR1 is SEHNR and CDR2 is FQNEAQ (reference sequence). The CDR3 has 15 amino acids. V was cut by 5 bases and J by 0 bases, with 13 bases left in between. CDR3 sequence: CASSTHSGLNTEAFF. For the CDR3, the DNA is TGTGCCAGCAGCACTCACAGCGGCTTGAACACTGAAGCTTTCTTT.

The rearrangement uses TRBV19 and TRBJ1-5; 8 bases match TRBD1. Germline CDR1 and CDR2: LNHDA and SQIVND (reference sequence). Unmatched junction bases numbered 9, after V lost 5 bases and J lost 3 bases. This CDR3 has 16 residues. Written as DNA, the CDR3 is TGTGCCAGTAGTCCCCTGACAGGGGCCTCCAATCAGCCCCAGCATTTT. This encodes CASSPLTGASNQPQHF.

This chain connects TRBV21-1 to TRBJ2-6; the table assigns TRBD1, which was not confirmed against the DNA. TRBV21-1 is assigned pseudogene status. This CDR3 has 16 amino acids. CDR3 sequence: CATPRQGTSGANVLTF. CDR3 bases: TGTGCCACCCCCCGACAGGGAACGTCTGGGGCCAACGTCCTGACTTTC.

The chain joins TRBV25-1 to TRBJ1-2; D not certain. The ends were cut back, 1 base at V and 4 bases at J, with 10 bases in the middle. This CDR3 contains 14 residues. CDR1 is MGHDK and CDR2 is SYGVNS in the germline V gene. The CDR3 protein is CASSEWWLLYGYTF. The CDR3 DNA sequence: TGTGCCAGCAGTGAATGGTGGCTCCTCTATGGCTACACCTTC.

This chain joins TRBV10-3 and TRBJ1-3; possible D gene TRBD1, 5 bases. In germline, CDR1 is ENHRY, CDR2 SYGVKD. The CDR3 has 16 residues. V was cut by 0 bases and J by 2 bases, with 11 bases left in between. The CDR3 DNA is TGTGCCATCAGTGAGTCCAGGGAGGGTCCTGGAAACACCATATATTTT. It codes for CAISESREGPGNTIYF.

CDR3 loop: CASSPPRGEAFF. The CDR3, as DNA: TGTGCCAGCTCGCCCCCCCGAGGTGAAGCTTTCTTT. This rearrangement joins TRBV7-2 to TRBJ1-1; D gene uncertain. V was clipped by 8 bases and J by 7 bases, with 14 bases between them. This CDR3 has 12 amino acids. Germline V gene sequence: CDR1 SGHTA, CDR2 FQGNSA.

This clone appeared a few times. The V call is TRBV6-5, the J call TRBJ1-1; D unresolved. Trimming pared 7 bases from V and 6 bases from J, leaving 15 bases between. The CDR3 has 13 residues. The germline CDR1 and CDR2 sequences are MNHEY and SVGAGI. The CDR3 DNA sequence: TGTGCCAGCACCTCCCTTATTTACTCTGAAGCTTTCTTT. The encoded protein is CASTSLIYSEAFF.

This rearrangement joins TRBV19 to TRBJ1-1; a possible D gene is TRBD1 (5 bases). With 6 bases removed from V and 6 bases from J, the gap between germline ends came to 23 bases. Germline V gene sequence: CDR1 LNHDA, CDR2 SQIVND (reference sequence). The CDR3 has 16 amino acids. Here the CDR3 DNA reads TGTGCCAGTAGCACTAAACGGGACTCACCCGACCCTGAAGCTTTCTTT. Protein product: CASSTKRDSPDPEAFF.

The chain uses TRBV7-9 and TRBJ1-3, with TRBD1 matching over 8 bases. V gave up 5 bases and J gave up 2 bases; unmatched junction bases: 5. Germline assignment: CDR1 SEHNR and CDR2 FQNEAQ (reference sequence). The CDR3 runs to 15 residues. CDR3 in amino acids: CASSRGQEPGNTIYF. As DNA, the CDR3 is TGTGCCAGCAGCCGGGGACAGGAACCTGGAAACACCATATATTTT.

The chain has TRBV19 and TRBJ2-6; D is unclear. This CDR3 is built from 14 residues. Trimming shortened V by 8 bases and J by 0 bases, and 8 bases separated the two germline ends. Germline CDR1 and CDR2: LNHDA and SQIVND (reference sequence). The CDR3 reads CASAVYSGANVLTF. The CDR3 nucleotides are TGTGCCAGTGCGGTTTACTCTGGGGCCAACGTCCTGACTTTC.